This T cell receptor beta chain was sequenced during a study of cytomegalovirus exposure and HLA in healthy donors. A word on this clone: The antigen remains unidentified.

Whole-study results and caveats: Across all donors, roughly uniform sequencing depth was an assumption of the presence/absence analyses.

The PCR was carried out with 60 Vbeta primers and 13 Jbeta primers. The repertoire was sequenced with immunoSEQ multiplex PCR; TCRdb's copy has only in-frame clones and lacks some. The table shows about 160,000 clones, with around 63% occurring only once. Sequencing input: PBMCs. This sequence originates from a woman under 30 in good health and CMV-seropositive.

As DNA, the CDR3 is TGTGCCAGCTCACCTATAGGGACAGCTCATCAGCCCCAGCATTTT. Translation gives CASSPIGTAHQPQHF. The gene calls are TRBV18 and TRBJ1-5; 7 positions agree with TRBD1. The CDR3 covers 15 residues. J gave up 5 bases and V 3 bases, and 7 bases lay outside the gene matches. Germline V gives CDR1 KGHSH, CDR2 LQKENI.